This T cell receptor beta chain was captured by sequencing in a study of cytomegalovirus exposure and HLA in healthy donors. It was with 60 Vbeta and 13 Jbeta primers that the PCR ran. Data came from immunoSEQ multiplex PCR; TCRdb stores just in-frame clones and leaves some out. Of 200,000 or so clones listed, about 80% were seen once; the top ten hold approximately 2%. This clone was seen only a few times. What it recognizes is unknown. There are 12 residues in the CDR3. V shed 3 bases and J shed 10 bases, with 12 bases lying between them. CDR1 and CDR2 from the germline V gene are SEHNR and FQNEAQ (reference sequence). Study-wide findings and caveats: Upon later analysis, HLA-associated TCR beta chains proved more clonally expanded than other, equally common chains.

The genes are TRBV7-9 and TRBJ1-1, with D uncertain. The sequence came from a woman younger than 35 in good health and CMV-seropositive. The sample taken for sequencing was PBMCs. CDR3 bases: TGTGCCAGCAGCTTGGGCCTAGAGGGAGCTTTCTTT. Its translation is CASSLGLEGAFF.